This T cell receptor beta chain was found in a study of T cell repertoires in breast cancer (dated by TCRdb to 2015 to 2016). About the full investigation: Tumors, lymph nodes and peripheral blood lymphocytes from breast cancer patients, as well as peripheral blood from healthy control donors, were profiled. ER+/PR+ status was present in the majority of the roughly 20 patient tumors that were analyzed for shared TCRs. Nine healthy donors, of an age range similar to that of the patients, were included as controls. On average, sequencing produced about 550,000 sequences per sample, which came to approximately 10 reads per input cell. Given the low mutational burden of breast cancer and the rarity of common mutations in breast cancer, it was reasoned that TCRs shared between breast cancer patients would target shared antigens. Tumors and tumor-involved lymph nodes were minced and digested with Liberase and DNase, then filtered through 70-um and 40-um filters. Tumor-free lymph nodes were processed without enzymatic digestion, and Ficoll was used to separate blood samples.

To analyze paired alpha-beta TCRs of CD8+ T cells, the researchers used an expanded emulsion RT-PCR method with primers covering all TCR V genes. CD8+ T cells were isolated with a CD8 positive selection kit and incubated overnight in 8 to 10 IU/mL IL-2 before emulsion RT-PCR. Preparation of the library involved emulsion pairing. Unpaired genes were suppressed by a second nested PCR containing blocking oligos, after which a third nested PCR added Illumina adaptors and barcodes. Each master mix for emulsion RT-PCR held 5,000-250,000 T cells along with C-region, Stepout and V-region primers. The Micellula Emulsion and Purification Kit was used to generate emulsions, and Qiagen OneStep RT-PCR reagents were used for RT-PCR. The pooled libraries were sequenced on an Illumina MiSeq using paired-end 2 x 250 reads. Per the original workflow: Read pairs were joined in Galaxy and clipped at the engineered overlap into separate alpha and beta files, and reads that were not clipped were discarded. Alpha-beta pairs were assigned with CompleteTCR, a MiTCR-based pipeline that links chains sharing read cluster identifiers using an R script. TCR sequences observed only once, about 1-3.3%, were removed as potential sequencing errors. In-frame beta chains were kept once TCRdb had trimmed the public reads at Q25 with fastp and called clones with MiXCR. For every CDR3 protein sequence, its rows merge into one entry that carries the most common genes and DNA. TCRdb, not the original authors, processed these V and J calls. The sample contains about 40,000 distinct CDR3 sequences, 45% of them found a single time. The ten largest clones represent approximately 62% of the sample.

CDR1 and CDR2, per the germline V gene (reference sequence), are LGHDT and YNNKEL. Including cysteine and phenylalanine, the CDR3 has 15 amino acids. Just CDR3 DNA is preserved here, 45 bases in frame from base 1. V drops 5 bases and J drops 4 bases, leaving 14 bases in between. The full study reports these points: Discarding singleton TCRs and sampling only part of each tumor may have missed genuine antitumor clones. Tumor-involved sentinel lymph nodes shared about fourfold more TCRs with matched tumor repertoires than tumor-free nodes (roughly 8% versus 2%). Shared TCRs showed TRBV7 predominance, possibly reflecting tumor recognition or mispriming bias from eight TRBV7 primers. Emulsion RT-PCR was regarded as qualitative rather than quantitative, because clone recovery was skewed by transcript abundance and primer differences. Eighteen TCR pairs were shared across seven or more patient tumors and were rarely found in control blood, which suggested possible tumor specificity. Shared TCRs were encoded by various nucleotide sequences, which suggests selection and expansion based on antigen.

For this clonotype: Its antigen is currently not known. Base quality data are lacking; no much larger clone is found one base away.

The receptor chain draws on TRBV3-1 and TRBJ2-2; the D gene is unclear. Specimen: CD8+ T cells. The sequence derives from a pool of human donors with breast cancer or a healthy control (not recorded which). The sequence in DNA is TGTGCCAGCAGCGTCCGCTCGAGGTCCACCGGGGAGCTGTTTTTT. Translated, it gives CASSVRSRSTGELFF.